Here is one TCR beta chain with its context. The antigen is undetermined. The donors, healthy Caucasians from Russia, were aged roughly 6 to 100. CDR3 length: 16 amino acids. The germline V gene has CDR1 MNHEY and CDR2 SVGAGI. V dropped 3 bases and J dropped 0; count of bases not matched to a gene: 5. This specimen belongs to a study of blood T cells in healthy people across ages. Findings and limits, study-wide: TCR beta diversity tracked closely with naive T cell percentage. Naive CD4+ cells and diversity were both higher in long-lived donors than in aged donors. Older individuals had lower TCR beta diversity per million T cells (the decline was roughly linear).

The second PCR ran about 7 to 12 cycles with a sample-barcoded 5' primer and J-beta primers. TCRdb called the 5' RACE reads again in MiXCR, with one record for every CDR3 protein. Of under 2,000,000 distinct CDR3 sequences in the sample, less than 50% were seen once. The sample consisted of blood. The rearrangement uses TRBV6-5 and TRBJ1-1; the match to TRBD1 covers 9 bases. The sequence was collected from a woman aged 40 to 50 in good health. Written as DNA, the CDR3 is TGTGCCAGCAGTTATGGGACAGGGCGGATGAACACTGAAGCTTTCTTT. This gives the protein CASSYGTGRMNTEAFF.